This passage covers 8 T cell receptor beta chains from one sample sequenced in a study of T cells in narcolepsy. Profiling relied on immunoSEQ multiplex PCR, and the TCRdb table lists in-frame clones only, not all of them. The sample yields tens of thousands of clones, roughly four fifths seen once. Sequencing was performed on CD45RA- memory CD4+ T cells from PBMCs. These receptor sequences come from a human donor with narcolepsy.

With respect to this clone: The same CDR3 is also encoded by other DNA sequences in this sample. V is TRBV9 and J is TRBJ2-5, with TRBD1 matching 8 bases. This CDR3 is built from 14 residues. Losses at the gene ends were 0 bases for V and 3 bases for J; bases not matched to a gene: 1. The V gene's germline CDR1 is SGDLS and CDR2 YYNGEE. CDR3 region: CASSVGTGKETQYF. The CDR3 nucleotides are TGTGCCAGCAGCGTAGGGACAGGGAAAGAGACCCAGTACTTC.

J is TRBJ2-7 and V is TRBV19; a possible D gene is TRBD1 (5 bases). Germline V CDR1 and CDR2: LNHDA, SQIVND (reference sequence). The CDR3 covers 13 residues. Trimming took off 5 bases at V and 6 bases at J, with 14 bases between the two ends. Here the CDR3 DNA reads TGTGCCAGTAGTCCGGTGGGGCCGTCCGAGCAGTACTTC. This codes for CASSPVGPSEQYF.

The chain links TRBV6-5 to TRBJ1-2; D ambiguous. Looked up from germline, CDR1 is MNHEY and CDR2 is SVGAGI. The germline V and J ends were trimmed by 6 bases and 4 bases, with 15 bases remaining between them. This CDR3 comprises 14 residues. CDR3 DNA: TGTGCCAGCAGCCCGACTGACTTGGGCTATGGCTACACCTTC. This sequence encodes CASSPTDLGYGYTF.

Only a few counts were recorded for this clone. The chain carries TRBV18 and TRBJ1-5; unclear D gene. The CDR3 runs 14 residues. The V gene lost 3 bases and the J gene lost 6 bases, with 12 bases spanning the gap. The germline V gene encodes CDR1 KGHSH and CDR2 LQKENI. The CDR3 DNA sequence: TGTGCCAGCTCACCTTATCAAAGCGGTCAGCCCCAGCATTTT. Residues: CASSPYQSGQPQHF.

This rearrangement joins TRBV25-1 to TRBJ2-1; TRBD2 matches at 8 bases. Germline V CDR1 and CDR2: MGHDK, SYGVNS. This CDR3 is built from 15 residues. V lost 6 bases to trimming and J lost 5 bases; unmatched junction nucleotides: 9. The CDR3 region has the DNA TGTGCCAGCAGGAGCCGGGAGGGCGCACACAATGAGCAGTTCTTC. Its translation is CASRSREGAHNEQFF.

The V and J genes are TRBV7-8 and TRBJ2-7; 7 positions agree with TRBD2. Germline CDR1 and CDR2: SGHVS and FQNEAQ. J lost 0 bases, V lost 5 bases, and 7 bases had no gene match. CDR3 length: 15 residues. CDR3 bases: TGTGCCAGCAGCCCCCGGGGCGGGAGCTCCTACGAGCAGTACTTC. This codes for CASSPRGGSSYEQYF.

There are a few counts of this clone. The chain employs TRBV7-9 and TRBJ1-5; TRBD1 aligns across 7 bases. Germline assignment: CDR1 SEHNR and CDR2 FQNEAQ (reference sequence). V dropped 5 bases and J dropped 9; count of bases not matched to a gene: 7. This CDR3 region has 13 residues. The CDR3 DNA sequence: TGTGCCAGCAGCACAGGGGTTTCGGGGCCCCAGCATTTT. The encoded protein is CASSTGVSGPQHF.

This clone came up once. CDR3 DNA: TGTGCCAGCAGATCCGGGGACACCGCCTATGGCTACACCTTC. Translating it yields CASRSGDTAYGYTF. The gene calls are TRBV5-5 and TRBJ1-2; D perhaps matches TRBD1 (6 bases). V was trimmed by 5 bases and J by 4 bases, leaving 15 bases between them. The germline V gene encodes CDR1 SGHKS and CDR2 YYEKEE (reference sequence). The CDR3 has 14 residues.